The present TCR beta chain was sequenced within a study of T cells in Graves' hyperthyroidism and ophthalmopathy. RNA transcripts were the template for amplifying TCR beta CDR3 regions. Carried out on the TCR CDR3, a first-round RT-PCR used the HTBI primer set. In TCRdb, the multiplex PCR reads were re-called with MiXCR into one record per CDR3 protein. The sample lists 480,000 or so distinct CDR3 sequences, around an eighth occurring once. Stable disease denoted Graves' hyperthyroidism without ophthalmopathy progression within 18 months. The CDR3 runs to 14 residues. The V end was cut by 6 bases, the J end by 2 bases, with 13 bases between. This clonotype showed up many times.

Specimen: blood. The chain uses TRBV12-3 or TRBV12-4 and TRBJ1-2, with no clear D. This receptor was identified in a woman between 18 and 29 years old with Graves' hyperthyroidism. The CDR3 loop is CASSQQHRNYGYTF. The CDR3 coding sequence is TGTGCCAGCAGCCAACAGCATAGGAACTATGGCTACACCTTC.